Presented here are 3 T cell receptor beta chains from one specimen sequenced in a study of molecular identifiers for immune sequencing clone quantification. TCRdb re-called the PCR reads through MiXCR, storing one row per CDR3 protein. Of some 590,000 distinct CDR3 sequences listed, about 25% are singletons. The source material was naive CD8+ T cells from blood, with Jurkat cell RNA spiked in. Subset in this sample: FACS-sorted CD8+CD4-CCR7+CD45RA+ naive T cells. These receptors originate from a human donor in good health. Some libraries in this study had Jurkat cell RNA spiked in.

This clonotype has a handful of counts. This CDR3 reads CASSLAGGTGSFTTNEKLFF. In nucleotides, the CDR3 is TGTGCCAGCAGTTTAGCGGGGGGGACAGGGAGTTTTACAACTAATGAAAAACTGTTTTTT. This chain links TRBV12-3 or TRBV12-4 with TRBJ1-4; 9 positions match TRBD1. This CDR3 has 20 amino acids. Losses at the gene ends were 0 bases for V and 0 bases for J; bases not matched to a gene: 11.

This chain joins TRBV13 and TRBJ2-1; D uncertain. The CDR3 is made up of 15 amino acids. Germline values: CDR1 PRHDT, CDR2 FYEKMQ (reference sequence). V was cut by 5 bases and J by 2 bases, with 13 bases left in between. This CDR3 reads CASSHRVDPYNEQFF. CDR3 nucleotides: TGTGCCAGCAGCCACCGGGTGGACCCCTACAATGAGCAGTTCTTC.

About this clonotype: A read error is possible here, since a much larger clone lies one base away. Here the CDR3 omits its conserved ending phenylalanine or tryptophan, so a read error is the likely source. This chain links TRBV29-1 with TRBJ2-2; D is undetermined. There are 13 residues in the CDR3. Germline V gene sequence: CDR1 SQVTM, CDR2 ANQGSEA. The V gene lost 4 bases and the J gene lost 1 base, with 7 bases spanning the gap. CDR3 sequence: CSVGVGNTGELFS. CDR3 bases: TGCAGCGTTGGTGTCGGGAACACCGGGGAGCTGTTTTCT.